A single sample is the source of the 24 T cell receptor beta chains below, sequenced in a study of human T cells and chemical hapten exposure. TCRdb re-called the 5' RACE reads through MiXCR, storing one row per CDR3 protein. The data contain about 140,000 distinct CDR3 sequences, over 3.5% of them seen just once; the ten biggest clones take up over 1.1%. The template was total RNA from unfractionated whole blood. The source is a female donor in good health.

This clonotype was recorded many times. The chain carries TRBV5-6 and TRBJ2-3, with 7 bases aligning to TRBD1. Germline V lookup: CDR1 SGHDT, CDR2 YYEEEE. V dropped 4 bases and J dropped 3; count of bases not matched to a gene: 2. The CDR3 length is 13 residues. The CDR3 region is CASSRDRTDTQYF. The CDR3 bases are TGTGCCAGCAGCCGGGACAGAACAGATACGCAGTATTTT.

About this clonotype itself: This may be a read error, as it is one base from a much larger clone. The chain links TRBV29-1 to TRBJ1-2; 8 positions agree with TRBD1. CDR3 size: 13 residues. V trimming: 7 bases; J trimming: 6 bases; junction bases outside the gene matches: 10. Germline V gene data show CDR1 as SQVTM and CDR2 as ANQGSEA. The CDR3 coding sequence is TGCAGCGCTCTGACAGGGGTAGACGATGGCTACACCTTC. Translated, it gives CSALTGVDDGYTF.

This clonotype was picked up many times. V usage is TRBV11-2 and J usage is TRBJ1-2; no clear D. Trimming took 4 bases from V and 2 from J, leaving 20 bases between them. In germline, CDR1 is SGHAT, CDR2 FQNNGV. This CDR3 is built from 17 residues. The CDR3 DNA follows: TGTGCCAGCAGCTCATCCCATTCGGGCAGTAAAAACTATGGCTACACCTTC. Its translation is CASSSSHSGSKNYGYTF.

This clonotype was picked up a small number of times. The J gene is TRBJ1-2, the V gene TRBV18; no clear D. Trimming removed 3 bases at V and 1 base at J, with 6 bases between. This CDR3 is built from 13 residues. CDR1 and CDR2 (germline): KGHSH, LQKENI. The CDR3 loop reads CASSPGNNYGYTF. CDR3 nucleotides: TGTGCCAGCTCACCTGGGAATAACTATGGCTACACCTTC.

At least ten counts were recorded for this clonotype. The V and J genes are TRBV7-2 and TRBJ1-6; TRBD1 is a possible D gene (5 bases). The CDR3 spans 14 residues. Looked up from germline, CDR1 is SGHTA and CDR2 is FQGNSA. V lost 5 bases, J lost 8 bases, and 13 bases lay in between. CDR3 coding DNA: TGTGCCAGCAGCAATCAGGGCGGCGATTCACCCCTCCACTTT. It specifies CASSNQGGDSPLHF.

This clonotype was seen at least ten times. The J gene is TRBJ1-3, the V gene TRBV11-2, with D unresolved. V lost 4 bases and J lost 0, with 10 bases in between. Germline CDR1 and CDR2: SGHAT and FQNNGV. The CDR3 contains 15 residues. CDR3 coding DNA: TGTGCCAGCAGCTCCCTCCGGGGCTCTGGAAACACCATATATTTT. Its protein product is CASSSLRGSGNTIYF.

This clonotype has ten or more counts. The CDR3 ends on some other residue instead of the conserved phenylalanine or tryptophan, so this is likely a read error. The DNA is omitted, as the CDR3 cannot be located on it reliably, and the CDR3 follows TCRdb's listing. CDR3 in amino acids: CASSHDRGGV. This chain joins TRBV7-9 and TRBJ1-4; the table's D call TRBD1 went unverified against the DNA. The CDR3 totals 10 residues, both ends included. Germline CDR1 reads SEHNR; CDR2 reads FQNEAQ (reference sequence).

In its sample, this clonotype was seen many times. This sequence joins TRBV6-1 and TRBJ2-7; D gene ambiguous. Germline CDR1 reads MNHNS; CDR2 reads SASEGT. V shed 4 bases and J shed 4 bases, with 5 bases lying between them. The CDR3 has 11 amino acids. CDR3 protein: CASSVQYEQYF. The CDR3 DNA reads TGTGCCAGCAGTGTTCAGTACGAGCAGTACTTC.

This clonotype appeared many times. V and J are TRBV28 and TRBJ2-5; D not certain. The CDR3 is made up of 12 amino acids. CDR1 MDHEN and CDR2 SYDVKM come from the germline V gene. V lost 4 bases and J lost 0, with 3 bases in between. CDR3 in amino acids: CASSSYQETQYF. CDR3 sequence (DNA): TGTGCCAGCAGTTCGTACCAAGAGACCCAGTACTTC.

This clonotype was seen many times. V gene TRBV20-1 combines with J gene TRBJ1-1, with D uncertain. Trimming removed 0 bases at V and 0 bases at J, with 5 bases between. Germline assignment: CDR1 DFQATT and CDR2 SNEGSKA (reference sequence). The CDR3 has 13 amino acids. The CDR3 DNA reads TGCAGTGCTAGAGATCCCCTGAACACTGAAGCTTTCTTT. Translated, it gives CSARDPLNTEAFF.

This clonotype was picked up many times. The chain couples TRBV3-1 to TRBJ2-2, with D perhaps matching TRBD2 (6 bases). Germline-derived CDR1 and CDR2 are LGHDT and YNNKEL (reference sequence). The CDR3 covers 16 residues. The ends were cut back, 4 bases at V and 4 bases at J, with 16 bases in the middle. The CDR3 DNA reads TGTGCCAGCAGCCGTAGACTAGGCAGCGGCACCGGGGAGCTGTTTTTT. Protein: CASSRRLGSGTGELFF.

This clonotype showed up just a few times. The J gene is TRBJ1-1, the V gene TRBV19, with D perhaps matching TRBD1 (6 bases). V shed 3 bases and J shed 4 bases, with 18 bases lying between them. This CDR3 region has 16 residues. CDR1 is LNHDA, CDR2 SQIVND, per germline (reference sequence). CDR3 nucleotides: TGTGCCAGTAGTATGCCTCGGGGGCCTGGGAGCACTGAAGCTTTCTTT. This encodes CASSMPRGPGSTEAFF.

The table lists this clonotype with many counts. CDR3 sequence: CAISDVLAGANNEQFF. As DNA, the CDR3 is TGTGCCATCAGTGACGTACTAGCGGGGGCCAACAATGAGCAGTTCTTC. This chain joins TRBV10-3 and TRBJ2-1; 11 bases map to TRBD2. The CDR3 runs to 16 residues. With 3 bases clipped from V and 5 bases from J, the junction kept 6 bases outside the gene matches. Germline V gives CDR1 ENHRY, CDR2 SYGVKD.

This clonotype was recorded at least ten times. The genes are TRBV9 and TRBJ1-6; 8 nucleotides align to TRBD1. CDR3 length: 15 amino acids. Per the germline V gene, CDR1 is SGDLS and CDR2 is YYNGEE. Trimming removed 3 bases from V and 10 bases from J; junction bases left unmatched: 9. Here the CDR3 reads CASSATGGGGSPLHF. CDR3 nucleotides: TGTGCCAGCAGCGCAACAGGGGGTGGCGGGTCACCCCTCCACTTT.

The sample holds many counts of this clonotype. V gene TRBV7-2 combines with J gene TRBJ2-7; D remains unclear. V lost 0 bases, J lost 2 bases, and 8 bases lay in between. CDR3 length equals 14 residues. The germline V gene has CDR1 SGHTA and CDR2 FQGNSA. The CDR3 loop is CASSLASRTYEQYF. CDR3 in DNA: TGTGCCAGCAGCTTAGCTAGTCGAACCTACGAGCAGTACTTC.

This clonotype was detected only a few times. This may come from a read error, since a much larger clone is one base off. The rearrangement links TRBV9 to TRBJ1-1; 7 bases agree with TRBD1. The CDR3 is 13 residues long. V was pared by 3 bases and J by 3 bases, with 2 bases of the junction left unmatched. Per germline, CDR1 SGDLS and CDR2 YYNGEE. In nucleotides, the CDR3 is TGTGCCAGCAGCGCTACAGGGGACACTGAAGCTTTCTTT. Translation: CASSATGDTEAFF.

This clonotype was seen repeatedly, ten times or more. This chain uses TRBV25-1 with TRBJ1-1; D ambiguous. Trimming shortened V by 5 bases and J by 7 bases, and 14 bases separated the two germline ends. The CDR3 runs to 13 residues. Germline CDR1 MGHDK, CDR2 SYGVNS. CDR3 loop: CASSSTPPGEAFF. CDR3 bases: TGTGCCAGCAGTTCTACTCCCCCCGGTGAAGCTTTCTTT.

This clonotype has a count of ten or more. This rearrangement joins TRBV4-1 to TRBJ1-1, with TRBD1 as a possible D gene (5 bases). Germline V gene data show CDR1 as MGHRA and CDR2 as YSYEKL. The V end lost 6 bases, the J end lost 0 bases, and 20 bases lay between the germline ends. The CDR3 totals 17 residues. CDR3 loop: CASRNPAVGQMNTEAFF. In DNA, the CDR3 is TGCGCCAGCAGGAACCCGGCTGTGGGGCAGATGAACACTGAAGCTTTCTTT.

This clonotype was counted ten times or more. The CDR3 coding sequence is TGTGCCAGCAGTCTCAATGACGGTCTTTCCTACACCTTC. This sequence encodes CASSLNDGLSYTF. The chain has TRBV12-3 or TRBV12-4 and TRBJ1-2; D unclear. The CDR3 has 13 amino acids. V was shortened by 5 bases and J by 10 bases, with 17 bases between the two germline ends.

Many counts were recorded for this clonotype. The chain couples TRBV2 to TRBJ2-1, with 7 bases aligning to TRBD2. The junction had 4 bases not matched to a gene; V was cut back by 0 bases and J by 5 bases. Germline values: CDR1 SNHLY, CDR2 FYNNEI. This CDR3 comprises 15 residues. CDR3 sequence (DNA): TGTGCCAGCAGTGAAGCAGCGGGGCCCAACAATGAGCAGTTCTTC. It encodes CASSEAAGPNNEQFF.

This clonotype was recorded at least ten times. The J gene is TRBJ1-1, the V gene TRBV7-2; D is unclear. Germline-derived CDR1 and CDR2 are SGHTA and FQGNSA. Trimming stripped 5 bases from V and 3 bases from J, with 13 bases between. This CDR3 is 14 amino acids long. The CDR3 nucleotides read TGTGCCAGCAGCCCGAATTCGGGGTACACTGAAGCTTTCTTT. It is translated as CASSPNSGYTEAFF.

This clonotype came up a few times. The rearrangement joins TRBV7-9 to TRBJ1-6; 9 nucleotides agree with TRBD1. The CDR3 totals 14 residues. The germline gives CDR1 SEHNR, CDR2 FQNEAQ (reference sequence). With 8 bases clipped from V and 8 bases from J, the junction kept 7 bases outside the gene matches. CDR3 protein: CASGGGQGYSPLHF. CDR3 in DNA: TGTGCCAGCGGAGGGGGACAGGGTTATTCACCCCTCCACTTT.

Many counts were recorded for this clonotype. This sequence joins TRBV7-9 and TRBJ2-1; D possibly uses TRBD1 or TRBD2 (5 bases each). This CDR3 has 14 residues. Trimming stripped 3 bases from V and 2 bases from J, with 8 bases between. The V gene's germline CDR1 is SEHNR and CDR2 FQNEAQ (reference sequence). The CDR3, as DNA: TGTGCCAGCAGCTTCGGGGCCCCCTACAATGAGCAGTTCTTC. Translated, it gives CASSFGAPYNEQFF.

At least ten counts were recorded for this clonotype. DNA of the CDR3: TGCAGTGCTTTCATCCAGGGGTTCGACACTGAAGCTTTCTTT. It codes for CSAFIQGFDTEAFF. The chain is built from TRBV20-1 and TRBJ1-1; possibly TRBD1 for D (6 bases). Per germline, CDR1 DFQATT and CDR2 SNEGSKA (reference sequence). The CDR3 contains 14 residues. V dropped 5 bases and J dropped 3 bases, with 16 bases sitting between them.